Following are 3 T cell receptor beta chains from one sample sequenced in a study of response to subunit inactivated influenza vaccine. Using its own MiXCR run on the RT-PCR reads, TCRdb lists one record per CDR3 protein. The repertoire consists of 650,000 to 800,000 distinct CDR3 sequences, with less than 20% occurring once and the leading ten covering under 13%. This specimen consisted of PBMCs from blood, obtained roughly 5 days after vaccination. The source is a man over 45 who received an inactivated influenza vaccine.

The rearrangement links TRBV6-1 to TRBJ1-5; 7 positions match TRBD1. There are 15 residues in the CDR3. V dropped 2 bases and J dropped 1; count of bases not matched to a gene: 2. Germline V CDR1 and CDR2: MNHNS, SASEGT. DNA for the CDR3: TGTGCCAGCAGTGAAAGGGGGCTGAGCAATCAGCCCCAGCATTTT. Its translation: CASSERGLSNQPQHF.

This clonotype has more than one count but fewer than ten. This chain links TRBV4-3 with TRBJ2-1; 7 nucleotides match TRBD1. The CDR3 contains 15 residues. Germline CDR1 and CDR2: LGHNA and YSLEER. Unmatched junction bases numbered 6, after V lost 5 bases and J lost 2 bases. The CDR3 region has the DNA TGCGCCAGCAGCGCAAGGGGGCAAACCTACAATGAGCAGTTCTTC. Translated: CASSARGQTYNEQFF.

Only a few counts were recorded for this clonotype. The chain couples TRBV5-6 to TRBJ2-6; D is uncertain. The CDR3 covers 15 residues. Per germline, CDR1 SGHDT and CDR2 YYEEEE. V gave up 4 bases and J gave up 4 bases, with 12 bases separating them. The CDR3 sequence is CASSRETAGANVLTF. DNA for the CDR3: TGTGCCAGCAGCCGTGAGACGGCCGGGGCCAACGTCCTGACTTTC.